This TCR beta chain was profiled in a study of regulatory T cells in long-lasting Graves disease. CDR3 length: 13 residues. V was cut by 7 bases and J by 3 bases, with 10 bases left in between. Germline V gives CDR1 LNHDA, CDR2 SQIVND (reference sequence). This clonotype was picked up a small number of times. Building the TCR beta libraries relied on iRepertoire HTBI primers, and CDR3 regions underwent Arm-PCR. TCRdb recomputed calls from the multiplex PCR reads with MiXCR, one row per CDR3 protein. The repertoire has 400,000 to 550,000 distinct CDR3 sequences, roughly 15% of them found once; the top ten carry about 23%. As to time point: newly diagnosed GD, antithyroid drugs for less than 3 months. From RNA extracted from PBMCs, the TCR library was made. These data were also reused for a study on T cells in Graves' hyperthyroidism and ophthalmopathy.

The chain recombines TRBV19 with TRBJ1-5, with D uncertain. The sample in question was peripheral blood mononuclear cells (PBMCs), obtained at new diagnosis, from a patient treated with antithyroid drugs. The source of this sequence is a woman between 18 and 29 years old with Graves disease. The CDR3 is CASTQAHNQPQHF. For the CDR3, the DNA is TGTGCCAGTACCCAGGCCCACAATCAGCCCCAGCATTTT.